The 28 T cell receptor beta chains reported below all come from one sample, sequenced in a study of siplizumab effects on memory and regulatory T cells. The table came from immunoSEQ multiplex PCR; TCRdb's copy has only in-frame clones and leaves some out. The table includes more than 85,000 clones, approximately 90% detected once. Sequenced: CD4+ T cells sorted from blood. These receptors were taken from a human donor in good health.

The chain links TRBV7-9 to TRBJ2-3; tentatively, D is TRBD2 (5 bases). Germline V CDR1 and CDR2: SEHNR, FQNEAQ (reference sequence). V was shortened by 1 base and J by 2 bases, with 7 bases between the two germline ends. This CDR3 is built from 14 residues. The CDR3 here is CASSLGLLTDTQYF. The CDR3 nucleotides are TGTGCCAGCAGCTTAGGACTACTCACAGATACGCAGTATTTT.

V gene TRBV10-2 combines with J gene TRBJ1-1, with 7 bases that match TRBD1. The germline V gene has CDR1 WSHSY and CDR2 SAAADI. The CDR3 extends over 17 amino acids. Trimming cost V 9 bases and J 1 base; bases outside gene matches: 17. CDR3: CARLDRTHFGENTEAFF. The DNA for the CDR3 is TGCGCCAGGTTGGACAGGACTCACTTTGGGGAGAACACTGAAGCTTTCTTT.

The V gene is TRBV18, the J gene TRBJ1-1, with a weak D call TRBD1 (5 bases). Per the germline V gene, CDR1 is KGHSH and CDR2 is LQKENI. This CDR3 has 16 amino acids. Trimming shortened V by 0 bases and J by 0 bases, and 11 bases separated the two germline ends. The DNA of the CDR3 is TGTGCCAGCTCACCACCTTGGGGACGGATGAACACTGAAGCTTTCTTT. Amino acid sequence: CASSPPWGRMNTEAFF.

V gene TRBV4-1 combines with J gene TRBJ1-1; D is undetermined. The germline V gene encodes CDR1 MGHRA and CDR2 YSYEKL. CDR3 length: 13 residues. Trimming stripped 1 base from V and 6 bases from J, with 9 bases between. The CDR3 DNA follows: TGCGCCAGCAGCCAAGTATCTCCGGCTGAAGCTTTCTTT. Amino acid sequence: CASSQVSPAEAFF.

This clone was seen once. Within the sample, other DNA sequences also encode this same CDR3. DNA for the CDR3: TGTGCCAGCAGCTTCTCCACAGATACGCAGTATTTT. Protein: CASSFSTDTQYF. The chain recombines TRBV7-9 with TRBJ2-3; D gene ambiguous. CDR3 length: 12 residues. Trimming took off 3 bases at V and 2 bases at J, with 3 bases between the two ends. CDR1 SEHNR and CDR2 FQNEAQ come from the germline V gene (reference sequence).

The chain couples TRBV7-8 to TRBJ2-5; a possible D gene is TRBD2 (6 bases). Trimming pared 5 bases from V and 11 bases from J, leaving 24 bases between. Germline V lookup: CDR1 SGHVS, CDR2 FQNEAQ. The CDR3 spans 15 residues. CDR3 sequence reads: CASSLPGRSKKGQYF. The CDR3 DNA reads TGTGCCAGCAGCCTTCCCGGGAGAAGTAAGAAAGGGCAGTACTTC.

The V gene is TRBV7-9, the J gene TRBJ1-1, with D possibly being TRBD1 (6 bases). This CDR3 is built from 14 residues. CDR1 SEHNR and CDR2 FQNEAQ come from the germline V gene (reference sequence). Trimming cost V 5 bases and J 3 bases, with 13 bases left between them. CDR3 in DNA: TGTGCCAGCAGCCAAGACAGGAGTTACACTGAAGCTTTCTTT. Amino acids: CASSQDRSYTEAFF.

J is TRBJ1-5 and V is TRBV19; no clear D. In germline, CDR1 is LNHDA, CDR2 SQIVND (reference sequence). CDR3 size: 11 residues. The ends were cut back, 0 bases at V and 11 bases at J, with 5 bases in the middle. CDR3: CASSIEATQHF. CDR3 DNA: TGTGCCAGTAGTATAGAGGCGACCCAGCATTTT.

This chain links TRBV19 with TRBJ2-1; TRBD2 is a possible D gene (5 bases). The germline V gene has CDR1 LNHDA and CDR2 SQIVND (reference sequence). The V end lost 6 bases, the J end lost 8 bases, and 8 bases lay between the germline ends. This CDR3 comprises 11 residues. CDR3 nucleotides: TGTGCCAGTAGCACGGGGTATGAGCAGTTCTTC. Protein sequence: CASSTGYEQFF.

V is TRBV5-1 and J is TRBJ2-7; 8 nucleotides match TRBD2. The CDR3 spans 14 residues. Trimming removed 1 base from V and 7 bases from J; junction bases left unmatched: 7. Germline lookup yields CDR1 SGHRS and CDR2 YFSETQ. This chain's CDR3 is CASSLLGAGDEQYF. For the CDR3, the DNA is TGCGCCAGCAGCTTGCTTGGAGCGGGAGATGAGCAGTACTTC.

The CDR3: CASSGQGNQPQHF. In DNA, the CDR3 is TGCGCCAGCAGTGGACAAGGCAATCAGCCCCAGCATTTT. The chain combines TRBV10-2 with TRBJ1-5; D remains unclear. CDR3 length equals 13 residues. The germline V and J ends were trimmed by 4 bases and 2 bases, with 6 bases remaining between them. The germline V gene encodes CDR1 WSHSY and CDR2 SAAADI.

V is TRBV5-1 and J is TRBJ1-4; TRBD1 aligns across 7 bases. Looked up from germline, CDR1 is SGHRS and CDR2 is YFSETQ. This CDR3 comprises 15 residues. With 0 bases clipped from V and 6 bases from J, the junction kept 5 bases outside the gene matches. CDR3 residues: CASSLEGALYEKLFF. CDR3 sequence (DNA): TGCGCCAGCAGCTTGGAGGGGGCGCTTTATGAAAAACTGTTTTTT.

The gene calls are TRBV10-3 and TRBJ2-2, with 8 positions matching TRBD1. Germline CDR1 and CDR2: ENHRY and SYGVKD. V was pared by 10 bases and J by 4 bases, with 8 bases of the junction left unmatched. CDR3 length: 14 residues. The DNA of the CDR3 is TGTGCCACTTCGACAGGGGCGGGCACCGGGGAGCTGTTTTTT. Its protein product is CATSTGAGTGELFF.

The V gene is TRBV30, the J gene TRBJ2-2; 15 bases agree with TRBD2. The CDR3 runs 16 residues. Germline CDR1 GTSNPN, CDR2 SVGIG (reference sequence). V lost 3 bases and J lost 6; bases outside the gene matches: 5. Written as DNA, the CDR3 is TGTGCCTGGAGGGGACTAGCGGGAGGACGGGCCGGGGAGCTGTTTTTT. Residues: CAWRGLAGGRAGELFF. The variable domain in full, with the rest retrieved from reference TRBV30 and TRBJ2-2, is SQTIHQWPATLVQPVGSPLSLECTVEGTSNPNLYWYRQAAGRGLQLLFYSVGIGQISSEVPQNLSASRPQDRQFILSSKKLLLSDSGFYLCAWRGLAGGRAGELFFGEGSRLTVL.

The gene calls are TRBV11-3 and TRBJ2-1; 13 bases agree with TRBD2. Looked up from germline, CDR1 is SGHNT and CDR2 is YENEEA. The length of the CDR3 is 16 residues. V lost 5 bases to trimming and J lost 5 bases; unmatched junction nucleotides: 6. CDR3 bases: TGTGCCAGCAGCCCGAGGGGGACTAGCGGGAACAATGAGCAGTTCTTC. Its translation is CASSPRGTSGNNEQFF.

J is TRBJ2-3 and V is TRBV30; D is ambiguous. The germline V gene encodes CDR1 GTSNPN and CDR2 SVGIG (reference sequence). The CDR3 sequence is 13 residues long. Trimming took 3 bases from V and 0 from J, leaving 7 bases between them. This CDR3 reads CAWRAYSTDTQYF. The CDR3 DNA reads as TGTGCCTGGAGAGCCTACAGCACAGATACGCAGTATTTT. Full variable domain (outside the CDR3, taken from reference TRBV30 and TRBJ2-3): SQTIHQWPATLVQPVGSPLSLECTVEGTSNPNLYWYRQAAGRGLQLLFYSVGIGQISSEVPQNLSASRPQDRQFILSSKKLLLSDSGFYLCAWRAYSTDTQYFGPGTRLTVL.

The chain couples TRBV4-2 to TRBJ1-1; unclear D gene. This CDR3 comprises 13 residues. The V gene's germline CDR1 is LGHNA and CDR2 YNFKEQ. V was cut by 0 bases and J by 5 bases, with 7 bases left in between. The CDR3 protein is CASSQDSVTEAFF. The CDR3 region has the DNA TGTGCCAGCAGCCAAGATTCGGTGACTGAAGCTTTCTTT.

The V and J genes are TRBV28 and TRBJ2-6; 9 positions match TRBD1. CDR3 length: 16 amino acids. Germline values: CDR1 MDHEN, CDR2 SYDVKM. Trimming cost V 6 bases and J 1 base; bases outside gene matches: 4. The CDR3 nucleotides are TGTGCCAGCAGCTCGACAGGGGGGTCTGGGGCCAACGTCCTGACTTTC. Its protein product is CASSSTGGSGANVLTF.

The chain combines TRBV19 with TRBJ1-1; TRBD1 matches 8 bases. CDR1 and CDR2 (germline): LNHDA, SQIVND (reference sequence). V lost 3 bases and J lost 6; bases outside the gene matches: 9. CDR3 length equals 15 residues. In nucleotides, the CDR3 is TGTGCCAGTAGTATGGGCCGACAGGGGAGGCCTGAAGCTTTCTTT. The encoded protein is CASSMGRQGRPEAFF. Full variable domain (rest looked up from reference TRBV19 and TRBJ1-1): DGGITQSPKYLFRKEGQNVTLSCEQNLNHDAMYWYRQDPGQGLRLIYYSQIVNDFQKGDIAEGYSVSREKKESFPLTVTSAQKNPTAFYLCASSMGRQGRPEAFFGQGTRLTVV.

The gene calls are TRBV28 and TRBJ2-6, with D tentatively TRBD1 (6 bases). The CDR3 loop spans 16 amino acids. Germline CDR1 reads MDHEN; CDR2 reads SYDVKM. Deletions cut 7 bases from V and 0 bases from J, with 13 bases between. The CDR3, as DNA: TGTGCCAGCACCGGGACAAGGGCCTCTGGGGCCAACGTCCTGACTTTC. It translates to CASTGTRASGANVLTF.

The rearrangement uses TRBV5-6 and TRBJ2-7, with 8 bases aligning to TRBD1. The CDR3 has 15 residues. Germline CDR1 is SGHDT and CDR2 is YYEEEE. V lost 4 bases to trimming and J lost 2 bases; unmatched junction nucleotides: 8. The CDR3 is CASSIRDRRTYEQYF. The CDR3 DNA follows: TGTGCCAGCAGCATCCGGGACAGGAGGACCTACGAGCAGTACTTC.

The V call is TRBV9, the J call TRBJ2-3; 9 bases are shared with TRBD2. V lost 0 bases to trimming and J lost 3 bases; unmatched junction nucleotides: 8. The CDR3 runs to 17 residues. CDR1 SGDLS and CDR2 YYNGEE come from the germline V gene. CDR3 nucleotide sequence: TGTGCCAGCAGCGTAGAACCCGGGACTAGCTCGACAGATACGCAGTATTTT. This codes for CASSVEPGTSSTDTQYF.

The CDR3 DNA follows: TGTGCCAGCCTCACTCTCGGACAGGGGGCGCGGACCGGGGAGCTGTTTTTT. Encoded protein: CASLTLGQGARTGELFF. This chain links TRBV18 with TRBJ2-2; 11 bases line up with TRBD1. This CDR3 comprises 17 residues. Germline CDR1 KGHSH, CDR2 LQKENI. The ends lost 8 bases at V and 5 bases at J; junction bases unmatched: 13.

V gene TRBV29-1 combines with J gene TRBJ1-4, with TRBD1 matching over 8 bases. The germline CDR1 and CDR2 sequences are SQVTM and ANQGSEA. CDR3 size: 14 residues. V trimming: 4 bases; J trimming: 0 bases; junction bases outside the gene matches: 1. The CDR3 DNA sequence: TGCAGCGTTGGACAGGGGCCAACTAATGAAAAACTGTTTTTT. Protein: CSVGQGPTNEKLFF.

The J gene is TRBJ2-7, the V gene TRBV5-1, with D hard to call. Germline assignment: CDR1 SGHRS and CDR2 YFSETQ. V was clipped by 2 bases and J by 1 base, with 10 bases between them. This CDR3 has 14 residues. CDR3 protein: CASSLSLSSYEQYF. The CDR3 DNA reads TGCGCCAGCAGCTTAAGTTTGAGTTCCTACGAGCAGTACTTC.

This chain uses TRBV29-1 with TRBJ2-1; 8 nucleotides line up with TRBD1. This CDR3 is 14 amino acids long. CDR1 is SQVTM and CDR2 is ANQGSEA in the germline V gene. V was clipped by 7 bases and J by 8 bases; unmatched bases: 13. Here the CDR3 reads CSALSQGASDEQFF. As DNA, the CDR3 is TGCAGCGCCTTGTCGCAGGGGGCTTCGGATGAGCAGTTCTTC.

The V gene is TRBV7-9, the J gene TRBJ2-3; maybe TRBD1 (5 bases). The CDR3 contains 14 residues. V lost 3 bases, J lost 2 bases, and 9 bases lay in between. CDR1 is SEHNR and CDR2 is FQNEAQ in the germline V gene (reference sequence). The chain's CDR3 is CASSLGRNTDTQYF. As DNA, the CDR3 is TGTGCCAGCAGCTTGGGGCGGAACACAGATACGCAGTATTTT.

The J gene is TRBJ2-7, the V gene TRBV15; D not certain. This CDR3 contains 17 residues. Per germline, CDR1 LNHNV and CDR2 YYDKDF (reference sequence). Trimming left V 0 bases short and J 0 bases short, with 15 bases between. This CDR3 is CATSRDWISLSSYEQYF. Written as DNA, the CDR3 is TGTGCCACCAGCAGAGATTGGATTAGCCTTAGCTCCTACGAGCAGTACTTC.